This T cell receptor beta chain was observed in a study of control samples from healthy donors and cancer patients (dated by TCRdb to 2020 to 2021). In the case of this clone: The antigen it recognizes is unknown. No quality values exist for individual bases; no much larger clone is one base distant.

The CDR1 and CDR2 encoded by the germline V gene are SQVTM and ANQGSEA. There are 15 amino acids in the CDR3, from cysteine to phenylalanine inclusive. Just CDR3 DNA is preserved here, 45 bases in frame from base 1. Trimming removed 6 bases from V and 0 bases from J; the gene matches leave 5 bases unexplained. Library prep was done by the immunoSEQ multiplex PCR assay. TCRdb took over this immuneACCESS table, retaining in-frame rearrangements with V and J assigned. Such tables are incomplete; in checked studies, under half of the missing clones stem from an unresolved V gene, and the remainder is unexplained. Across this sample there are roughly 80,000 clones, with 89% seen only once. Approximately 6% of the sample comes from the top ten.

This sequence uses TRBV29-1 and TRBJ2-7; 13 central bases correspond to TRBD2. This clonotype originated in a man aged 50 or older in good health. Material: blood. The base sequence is TGCAGCGTCTCGGGACTAGCGGGGAGCTCCTACGAGCAGTACTTC. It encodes CSVSGLAGSSYEQYF.